This T cell receptor beta chain appears in the sequencing data of a study of blood T cell repertoires in COVID-19. Study summary: Samples of COVID-19 (acute and convalescent) were obtained from the United States, Italy and Spain. PBMCs, B-cell-depleted T cells, or T cells provided the cDNA or gDNA that made up the material.

Only in-frame clones appear in the TCRdb table, and some are missing; sequencing was by immunoSEQ multiplex PCR. Found here are some 150,000 clones, roughly 80% of them singletons; the top ten hold 25% to 30%. Germline V gene lookup returns CDR1 LNHNV and CDR2 YYDKDF (reference sequence). Trimming took off 5 bases at V and 4 bases at J, with 14 bases between the two ends. The CDR3 has 14 residues. The clonotype was recovered from a woman aged 55-69 years with acute or convalescent COVID-19. The chain recombines TRBV15 with TRBJ1-1, with D possibly matching TRBD1 (5 bases). Material: peripheral blood. CDR3 protein: CATSPSRGSTEAFF. The CDR3 region has the DNA TGTGCCACCAGCCCAAGTAGGGGTTCCACTGAAGCTTTCTTT.